This T cell receptor beta chain was identified during a study of identifying expanded T cells in peripheral blood. Study observations and caveats: Differentially abundant clones: 0.95 to 1.5 between replicates, 16.4 at 2 to 3 weeks, over 18 at four. Roughly two-week clone count variance significantly increased as total template count grew.

Details on this clone: Its cognate antigen is unknown.

Trimming took off 3 bases at V and 0 bases at J, with 13 bases between the two ends. Looked up from germline, CDR1 is SGHTS and CDR2 is YDEGEE. The CDR3 runs to 16 residues. During the collection period, no donor immune events like infections were recorded. TCRdb's table, derived via immunoSEQ multiplex PCR, lists solely in-frame clones and lacks some. The sample yields fewer than 85,000 clones, 89% seen once. This rearrangement joins TRBV5-8 to TRBJ2-1; D gene unclear. This receptor was obtained from a person aged 18-69 years in good health. The sample was blood. CDR3 sequence (DNA): TGTGCCAGCAGCTGGTCAGCCACAACCTCCTACAATGAGCAGTTCTTC. Amino acid sequence: CASSWSATTSYNEQFF.